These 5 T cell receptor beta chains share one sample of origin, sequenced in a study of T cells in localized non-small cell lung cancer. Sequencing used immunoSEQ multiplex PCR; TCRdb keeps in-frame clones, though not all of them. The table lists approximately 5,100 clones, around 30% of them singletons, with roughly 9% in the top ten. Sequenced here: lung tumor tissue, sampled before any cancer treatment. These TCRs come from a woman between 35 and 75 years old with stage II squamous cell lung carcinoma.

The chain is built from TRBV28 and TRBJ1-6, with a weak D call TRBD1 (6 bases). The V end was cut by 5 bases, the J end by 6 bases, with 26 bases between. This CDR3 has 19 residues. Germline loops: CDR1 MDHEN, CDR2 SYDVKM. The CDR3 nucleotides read TGTGCCAGCAGTCTAGGTCCGGGACATTCATTCCTGGGTAATTCACCCCTCCACTTT. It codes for CASSLGPGHSFLGNSPLHF.

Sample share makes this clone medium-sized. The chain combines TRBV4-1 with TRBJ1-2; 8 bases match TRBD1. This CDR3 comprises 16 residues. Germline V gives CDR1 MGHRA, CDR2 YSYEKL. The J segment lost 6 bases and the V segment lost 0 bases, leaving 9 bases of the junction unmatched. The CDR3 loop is CASSQDWTGYQNGYTF. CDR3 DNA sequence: TGCGCCAGCAGCCAAGATTGGACAGGGTATCAGAATGGCTACACCTTC.

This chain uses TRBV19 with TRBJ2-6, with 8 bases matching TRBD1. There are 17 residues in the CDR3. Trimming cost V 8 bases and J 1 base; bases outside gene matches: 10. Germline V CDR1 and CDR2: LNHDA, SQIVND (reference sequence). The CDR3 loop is CASSPGTGLSGANVLTF. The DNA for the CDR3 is TGTGCCAGTTCACCCGGGACAGGTTTATCTGGGGCCAACGTCCTGACTTTC.

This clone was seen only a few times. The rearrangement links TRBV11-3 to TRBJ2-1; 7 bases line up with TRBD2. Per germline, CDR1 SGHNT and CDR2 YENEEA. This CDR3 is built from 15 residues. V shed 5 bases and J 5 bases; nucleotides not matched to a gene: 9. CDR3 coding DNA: TGTGCCAGCAGCCCCCGGTCGGGAGGAAACAATGAGCAGTTCTTC. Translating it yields CASSPRSGGNNEQFF.

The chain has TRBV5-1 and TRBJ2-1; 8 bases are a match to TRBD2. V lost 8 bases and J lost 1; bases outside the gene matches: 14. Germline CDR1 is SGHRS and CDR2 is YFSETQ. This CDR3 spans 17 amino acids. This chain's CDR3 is CASKPPYAGGSYNEQFF. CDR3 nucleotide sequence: TGCGCCAGTAAACCCCCGTACGCGGGAGGTTCCTACAATGAGCAGTTCTTC.